This T cell receptor beta chain was documented in a study of blood T cell repertoires in COVID-19. The protocol was immunoSEQ multiplex PCR, while the TCRdb copy is restricted to in-frame clones and leaves out a portion. The table shows some 130,000 clones, with approximately 88% occurring only once. There are 15 residues in the CDR3. V lost 0 bases and J 8 bases, leaving 16 bases between the germline ends. Germline-derived CDR1 and CDR2 are MNHEY and SVGAGI. The source is a man aged 45-60 years with acute or convalescent COVID-19. The rearrangement links TRBV6-5 to TRBJ1-2; tentatively, D is TRBD1 (5 bases). Sequencing was carried out using peripheral blood. The CDR3 nucleotides are TGTGCCAGCAGTTACTCGGACCAGGGCTTTAACGGCTACACCTTC. Encoded protein: CASSYSDQGFNGYTF.